Each of the 15 T cell receptor beta chains below was sequenced from the same sample in a study of metastatic and nonmetastatic thyroid tumors. Until they underwent thyroid surgery, no patient had received any treatment. TCRdb re-called the PCR reads via MiXCR. The sample gives 10,000 to 15,000 clones, 30% to 40% of which show up once; around 16% is in the top ten. The sample was tumor tissue. Source of these receptors: a male donor with papillary thyroid cancer or a benign thyroid nodule (not recorded which). Some clones in this sample may be carry-over from other donors' samples.

The chain joins TRBV19 to TRBJ1-2; D is unclear. Trimming took 6 bases from V and 5 from J, leaving 10 bases between them. This CDR3 has 12 amino acids. CDR1 is LNHDA and CDR2 is SQIVND in the germline V gene (reference sequence). The CDR3 region is CASSSTFYGYTF. CDR3 DNA: TGTGCCAGTAGCTCGACCTTTTATGGCTACACCTTC.

At least ten counts were recorded for this clone. V is TRBV28 and J is TRBJ1-5; 12 nucleotides agree with TRBD1. V lost 5 bases, J lost 7 bases, and 12 bases stayed unmatched. Germline-derived CDR1 and CDR2 are MDHEN and SYDVKM. The CDR3 has 17 residues. The CDR3 loop is CASSPYGGTGGDQPQHF. The DNA for the CDR3 is TGTGCCAGCAGTCCCTACGGGGGGACAGGGGGCGACCAGCCCCAGCATTTT.

Notes on this clone: The germline gene is not matched at one end of the junction; a read error may be the cause. The CDR3 region is CAGSTPHGGEQYF. CDR3 bases: TGTGCCGGCAGCACGCCACACGGCGGCGAGCAGTACTTC. This rearrangement joins TRBV7-2 to TRBJ2-7; no clear D gene. Germline CDR1 SGHTA, CDR2 FQGNSA. The CDR3 contains 13 residues.

This clone is medium-sized in the sample. J is TRBJ2-3 and V is TRBV7-9; D is uncertain. Germline V gene sequence: CDR1 SEHNR, CDR2 FQNEAQ (reference sequence). V lost 5 bases and J lost 2, with 2 bases in between. This CDR3 contains 11 residues. The CDR3 DNA reads TGTGCCAGCAGCCACACAGATACGCAGTATTTT. Its protein is CASSHTDTQYF. The variable domain in full, with the rest retrieved from reference TRBV7-9 and TRBJ2-3, is DTGVSQNPRHKITKRGQNVTFRCDPISEHNRLYWYRQTLGQGPEFLTYFQNEAQLEKSRLLSDRFSAERPKGSFSTLEIQRTEQGDSAMYLCASSHTDTQYFGPGTRLTVL.

This clone is termed medium-sized (0.01 to 0.1%). CDR3 bases: TGTGCCAGCAGCCACCAAAATCGGTTACAGGGGGGTCAGCCCCAGCATTTT. Its translation: CASSHQNRLQGGQPQHF. The gene calls are TRBV4-2 and TRBJ1-5; 8 bases are shared with TRBD1. Germline values: CDR1 LGHNA, CDR2 YNFKEQ. The CDR3 spans 17 residues. Trimming cost V 3 bases and J 6 bases; bases outside gene matches: 13.

This clone occurred a few times. The chain couples TRBV28 to TRBJ2-7, with D possibly matching TRBD1 (5 bases). Germline V CDR1 and CDR2: MDHEN, SYDVKM. V was clipped by 6 bases and J by 5 bases, with 11 bases between them. The CDR3 is 12 residues long. CDR3 sequence: CASSPGLHEQYF. The CDR3 DNA reads as TGTGCCAGCAGCCCAGGGCTGCACGAGCAGTACTTC.

This clone was counted a few times. The genes are TRBV6-1 and TRBJ1-4; D is undetermined. V was trimmed by 3 bases and J by 3 bases, leaving 11 bases between them. The CDR3 loop spans 15 amino acids. Looked up from germline, CDR1 is MNHNS and CDR2 is SASEGT. The CDR3, as DNA: TGTGCCAGCAGTGACGGTACACCATCTAATGAAAAACTGTTTTTT. It translates to CASSDGTPSNEKLFF.

The gene calls are TRBV20-1 and TRBJ1-1; the match to TRBD1 covers 8 bases. The germline V gene encodes CDR1 DFQATT and CDR2 SNEGSKA (reference sequence). The CDR3 totals 13 residues. V was pared by 5 bases and J by 0 bases, with 2 bases of the junction left unmatched. CDR3: CSAPDRVNTEAFF. The CDR3 DNA is TGCAGTGCTCCGGACAGGGTGAACACTGAAGCTTTCTTT.

In its sample, this clone ranks as medium-sized. This chain joins TRBV13 and TRBJ2-6; 8 bases are shared with TRBD1. The V gene's germline CDR1 is PRHDT and CDR2 FYEKMQ (reference sequence). The CDR3 is made up of 15 amino acids. V lost 5 bases to trimming and J lost 2 bases; unmatched junction nucleotides: 2. The CDR3 DNA follows: TGTGCCAGCAGCCACAGGGGGGCTGGGGCCAACGTCCTGACTTTC. Protein product: CASSHRGAGANVLTF.

This clone is medium-sized in the sample. The chain uses TRBV9 and TRBJ1-1; D might be TRBD1 (6 bases). The germline V gene has CDR1 SGDLS and CDR2 YYNGEE. The ends were cut back, 4 bases at V and 1 base at J, with 11 bases in the middle. The CDR3 loop spans 14 amino acids. This CDR3 reads CASSRQGGNTEAFF. The CDR3 bases are TGTGCCAGCAGCCGCCAAGGGGGGAACACTGAAGCTTTCTTT.

Turning to this clone: Likely a read error: the CDR3 ends without its conserved phenylalanine or tryptophan. This rearrangement joins TRBV12-3 or TRBV12-4 to TRBJ2-2; tentatively, D is TRBD1 or TRBD2 (5 bases each). Trimming stripped 8 bases from V and 7 bases from J, with 20 bases between. The CDR3 is 15 residues long. The CDR3 spells CASLGDVAPFGELFL. The CDR3 bases are TGTGCCAGCCTGGGGGATGTAGCGCCTTTCGGGGAGCTGTTTCTT.

In its sample, this clone ranks as medium-sized (0.01 to 0.1%). Other DNA variants within this sample encode the same CDR3. The chain is built from TRBV5-1 and TRBJ1-4; D unclear. This CDR3 contains 13 residues. In germline, CDR1 is SGHRS, CDR2 YFSETQ. Trimming cost V 2 bases and J 8 bases, with 10 bases left between them. Here the CDR3 reads CASSLGQREKLFF. The CDR3 coding sequence is TGCGCCAGCAGCTTAGGGCAGCGGGAAAAACTGTTTTTT.

Worth noting for this clone: Its ends do not fully match the called genes, so a read error is possible. The chain combines TRBV7-6 with TRBJ2-3, with a weak D call TRBD2 (5 bases). The germline V gene has CDR1 SGHVS and CDR2 FNYEAQ. The CDR3 consists of 16 residues. This chain's CDR3 is CASSLAGGGSTDTQFF. CDR3 nucleotides: TGTGCCAGCAGCTTAGCGGGCGGAGGTAGCACAGATACGCAGTTTTTT. Drawing the rest from reference TRBV7-6 and TRBJ2-3, the complete variable domain is GAGVSQSPRYKVTKRGQDVALRCDPISGHVSLYWYRQALGQGPEFLTYFNYEAQQDKSGLPNDRFSAERPEGSISTLTIQRTEQRDSAMYRCASSLAGGGSTDTQFFGPGTRLTVL.

The J gene is TRBJ2-1, the V gene TRBV4-1, with D possibly being TRBD1 (6 bases). This CDR3 region has 15 residues. Germline lookup yields CDR1 MGHRA and CDR2 YSYEKL. Trimming pared 2 bases from V and 5 bases from J, leaving 13 bases between. The CDR3 nucleotides are TGCGCCAGCAGCCAAATCGCCCGGACAGACAATGAGCAGTTCTTC. Translating it yields CASSQIARTDNEQFF.

Within the sample, this clone is medium-sized. The chain uses TRBV6-1 and TRBJ2-2; 9 nucleotides agree with TRBD2. V dropped 4 bases and J dropped 0; count of bases not matched to a gene: 0. Germline CDR1 is MNHNS and CDR2 is SASEGT. This CDR3 has 15 residues. The CDR3 bases are TGTGCCAGCAGTGCTAGCGGGGCGAACACCGGGGAGCTGTTTTTT. Its translation: CASSASGANTGELFF.